This is a list of T cell receptor beta chains from one sample in a study of lymphopenia after photon versus proton radiotherapy. Clones were read by immunoSEQ multiplex PCR, and TCRdb kept only the in-frame ones, dropping some. The top ten hold under 25% of the sample, which has some 16,000 clones, around 80% seen once. The sample consisted of peripheral blood, taken from a patient treated with proton-based radiotherapy. All receptors derive from a man aged 70-80 years with pancreatic cancer. Each CDR3 is given with its conserved first and last residue. The D gene is left open where the match is weak. Rows may omit the clone size; those that give it use once, few, many or a size class.

. | TRBJ1-2 | few | TRBV29-1 | CSVEDTDYGYTF | TGCAGCGTTGAGGACACAGATTATGGCTACACCTTC
. | TRBJ2-7 | once | TRBV4-2 | CASSRRDPILCEQYF | TGTGCCAGCAGCCGCCGGGACCCCATCCTCTGCGAGCAGTACTTC
. | TRBJ1-1 | . | TRBV11-2 | CASTPSGTQYTEAFF | TGTGCCAGCACCCCGAGTGGGACCCAGTACACTGAAGCTTTCTTT
. | TRBJ2-3 | . | TRBV27 | CASSFGGQIAHTDTQYF | TGTGCCAGCAGTTTCGGTGGGCAAATTGCCCACACAGATACGCAGTATTTT
. | TRBJ2-5 | . | TRBV29-1 | CSVTPGTQETQYF | TGCAGCGTTACCCCGGGAACACAAGAGACCCAGTACTTC
. | TRBJ2-7 | . | TRBV14 | CASSQGLKQGISYEQYF | TGTGCCAGCAGCCAAGGATTAAAACAGGGAATCTCCTACGAGCAGTACTTC
TRBD1 | TRBJ1-5 | . | TRBV5-1 | CASSRTGDPDQPQHF | TGCGCCAGCAGCCGGACAGGGGATCCGGATCAGCCCCAGCATTTT
TRBD1 | TRBJ2-7 | . | TRBV5-5 | CASSPGTGNSYEQYF | TGTGCCAGCAGCCCGGGGACAGGCAACTCCTACGAGCAGTACTTC
. | TRBJ1-1 | . | TRBV7-3 | CASSSTGDAEAFF | TGTGCCAGCAGCTCGACAGGTGACGCTGAAGCTTTCTTT
TRBD1 | TRBJ1-1 | . | TRBV18 | CASSLRQGEVRDTEAFF | TGTGCCAGCTCATTAAGACAGGGCGAGGTTCGGGACACTGAAGCTTTCTTT
. | TRBJ1-6 | few | TRBV19 | CASRTGITNSPLHF | TGTGCCAGTAGAACGGGGATAACCAATTCACCCCTCCACTTT
. | TRBJ1-1 | . | TRBV5-4 | CASSPPGGRTNTEAFF | TGTGCCAGCAGCCCCCCGGGAGGCAGGACCAACACTGAAGCTTTCTTT
TRBD1 | TRBJ2-7 | . | TRBV4-1 | CASSLRDRYEQYF | TGCGCCAGCAGCCTCCGGGACAGGTACGAGCAGTACTTC
. | TRBJ1-2 | . | TRBV7-9 | CASSPYIRDIFYGYTF | TGTGCCAGCAGCCCGTACATCCGGGACATCTTTTATGGCTACACCTTC
TRBD2 | TRBJ2-2 | few | TRBV11-2 | CASRASLQGLTGELFF | TGTGCCAGCAGAGCTTCCCTGCAGGGACTAACCGGGGAGCTGTTTTTT
TRBD2 | TRBJ2-2 | . | TRBV7-2 | CASSSGTTTGELFF | TGTGCCAGCAGCTCCGGGACTACCACCGGGGAGCTGTTTTTT
TRBD1 | TRBJ2-2 | few | TRBV18 | CASSPAGQGSTGELFF | TGTGCCAGCTCACCTGCGGGACAGGGGAGCACCGGGGAGCTGTTTTTT
. | TRBJ2-6 | once | TRBV14 | CASSASGSSGANVLTF | TGTGCCAGCAGCGCGTCCGGGAGCTCTGGGGCCAACGTCCTGACTTTC
TRBD2 | TRBJ2-7 | . | TRBV5-1 | CASSPPVRGGATYEQYF | TGCGCCAGCAGCCCGCCTGTTCGGGGGGGGGCGACCTACGAGCAGTACTTC
. | TRBJ2-1 | . | TRBV4-1 | CASSQGGGVGRNEQFF | TGCGCCAGCAGCCAAGGAGGGGGAGTGGGGCGCAATGAGCAGTTCTTC
. | TRBJ2-2 | . | TRBV2 | CASSEDWQGSGELFF | TGTGCCAGCAGTGAAGACTGGCAGGGGTCCGGGGAGCTGTTTTTT
. | TRBJ2-7 | . | TRBV4-1 | CASSQEQRARVAEQYF | TGCGCCAGCAGCCAAGAGCAAAGGGCCAGGGTGGCCGAGCAGTACTTC
. | TRBJ1-2 | . | TRBV6-5 | CASSYMGGGDYGYTF | TGTGCCAGCAGTTACATGGGGGGAGGGGACTATGGCTACACCTTC
. | TRBJ1-4 | . | TRBV2 | CASRGTTNEKLFF | TGTGCCAGCAGAGGGACAACTAATGAAAAACTGTTTTTT
TRBD2 | TRBJ2-7 | once | TRBV7-2 | CASSLDGGTPYEQYF | TGTGCCAGCAGCTTAGACGGGGGGACCCCCTACGAGCAGTACTTC
. | TRBJ2-7 | . | TRBV30 | CAWSSGIYEQYF | TGTGCCTGGTCGTCAGGGATCTACGAGCAGTACTTC
. | TRBJ1-1 | . | TRBV6-6 | CASRIDRRGTEAFF | TGTGCCAGCAGGATTGACCGGCGGGGAACTGAAGCTTTCTTT
. | TRBJ1-6 | . | TRBV25-1 | CASSEYNSPLHF | TGTGCCAGCAGTGAATATAATTCACCCCTCCACTTT